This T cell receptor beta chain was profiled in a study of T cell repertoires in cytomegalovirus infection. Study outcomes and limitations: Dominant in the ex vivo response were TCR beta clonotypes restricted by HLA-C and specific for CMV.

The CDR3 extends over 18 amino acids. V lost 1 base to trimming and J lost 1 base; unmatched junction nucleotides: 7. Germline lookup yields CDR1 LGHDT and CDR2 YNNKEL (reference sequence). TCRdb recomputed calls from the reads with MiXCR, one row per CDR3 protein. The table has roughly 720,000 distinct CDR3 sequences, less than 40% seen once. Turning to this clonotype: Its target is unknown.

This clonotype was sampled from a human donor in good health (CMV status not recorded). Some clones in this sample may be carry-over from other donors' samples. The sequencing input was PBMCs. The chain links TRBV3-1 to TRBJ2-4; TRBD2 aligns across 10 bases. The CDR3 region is CASSQVGAGGGAKNIQYF. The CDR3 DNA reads TGTGCCAGCAGCCAAGTAGGAGCGGGAGGGGGGGCCAAAAACATTCAGTACTTC.